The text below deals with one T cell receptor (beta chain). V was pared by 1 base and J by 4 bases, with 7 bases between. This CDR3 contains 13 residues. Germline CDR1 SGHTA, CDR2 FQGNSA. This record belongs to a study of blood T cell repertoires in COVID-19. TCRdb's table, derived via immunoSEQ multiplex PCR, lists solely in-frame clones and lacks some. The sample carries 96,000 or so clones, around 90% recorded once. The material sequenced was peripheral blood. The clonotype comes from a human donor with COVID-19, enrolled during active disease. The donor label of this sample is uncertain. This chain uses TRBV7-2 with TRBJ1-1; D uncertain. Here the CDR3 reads CASSLDSGTEAFF. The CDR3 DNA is TGTGCCAGCAGCTTAGACAGCGGCACTGAAGCTTTCTTT.